This T cell receptor (beta chain) comes out of a study of STAT3 mutations in large granular lymphocyte leukemia (dated by TCRdb to between 2018 and 2020). Some background on the complete study: Roughly half of the T-LGLL patients who were sequenced longitudinally carried canonical activating STAT3 mutations. Serial deep sequencing of TCRbeta CDR3 and STAT3 was performed in patients with T-cell large granular lymphocyte leukemia to reconstruct clonal hierarchy and dynamics. From an initial cohort of 207 LGL patients, under 20 representative T-LGLL cases were picked for longitudinal TCRbeta and STAT3 sequencing. As controls, the study also included longitudinal sequencing of a couple of patients with natural killer LGL leukemia. Each patient was sequenced at an average of about 4 time points, ranging from 2 to 8 samplings. More than half of T-LGLL patients received one or more immunosuppressive therapy regimens, with hematologic response in 40% of those treated.

Here is what the overall study found, with its caveats: Several patients had a dominant TCR clone burden greater than the STAT3 mutant burden, which suggests that the STAT3 mutation arose secondarily within a clone that had already expanded. The linking of therapy response to changes in TCR clonal burden was complicated by variable intervals between samplings and differing treatment regimens. Because no samples were available when a clone first appeared, clonal expansion had to be inferred from samplings taken at other points. In 6 of 18 patients, TCR clonotype switching occurred after therapy, and every newly emerging clone was STAT3 wild type. Every T-LGLL patient showed at least one immunodominant TCRbeta clonotype, and about half showed multiple immunodominant subclonotypes. Because codominant clonotypes persisted in some patients, a small but highly pathogenic clone may have been missed.

This clone was seen only a few times. Its antigen is not yet known. Base-call qualities are not available, and no considerably larger clone is one nucleotide away. An Illumina MiSeq was used to sequence the TCRbeta libraries, yielding an average of approximately 43,000 productive templates per sample. The immunoSEQ assay, which uses multiplex PCR amplification, was used to generate TCRbeta CDR3 libraries. The original pipeline was this. Repertoire diversity was calculated as previously defined, with values near 0 taken to indicate extremely monoclonal samples. The table was pulled from immuneACCESS by TCRdb, which kept in-frame rearrangements only. Such tables lose some clones; where checked, under half of the loss comes from unresolved V genes, and the rest has no known cause. V and J calls and clone size are given by that table; D and trimming were obtained from the DNA. The sample table contains about 4,300 clones; only one count was recorded for under 70% of them. 60% of the sample lies in the top ten.

CDR1 MNHNY and CDR2 SVGAGI are derived from the germline V gene (reference sequence). The CDR3 goes from the cysteine to the phenylalanine over 12 residues. Only the CDR3 DNA is retained, 36 bases long and in frame from the first base. At the junction V is shortened by 4 bases and J by 4 bases, with 8 bases in between. The same DNA, extracted from blood mononuclear cells, served for both TCR sequencing and STAT3 sequencing. Material for sequencing was peripheral blood mononuclear cells. Recombination joined TRBV6-6 with TRBJ2-7; the D gene cannot be named for sure. This clonotype was sampled from a male patient aged 45-60 years with T-cell large granular lymphocyte leukemia. Some clones in this sample may be carry-over from other donors' samples. The age is the age at diagnosis. CDR3 reads: CASSSVGYEQYF. The nucleotide sequence is TGTGCCAGCAGTTCGGTAGGGTACGAGCAGTACTTC.